One and the same sample provided the 25 T cell receptor beta chains below, sequenced in a study of cytomegalovirus exposure and HLA in healthy donors. PCR used 60 Vbeta primers and 13 Jbeta primers. Clones were read by immunoSEQ multiplex PCR, and TCRdb kept only the in-frame ones, dropping some. This table holds tens of thousands of clones. The sequenced sample consisted of PBMCs. These TCRs come from a male donor in good health and CMV-seronegative.

The chain is built from TRBV2 and TRBJ2-7; 7 nucleotides line up with TRBD1. V shed 6 bases and J 4 bases; nucleotides not matched to a gene: 6. The CDR3 extends over 13 amino acids. Germline loops: CDR1 SNHLY, CDR2 FYNNEI. The CDR3 sequence: CASRTGQTYEQYF. The CDR3 nucleotides read TGTGCCAGCAGAACGGGACAGACTTACGAGCAGTACTTC.

The chain uses TRBV2 and TRBJ2-5; TRBD2 agrees at 8 bases. Germline V gene data show CDR1 as SNHLY and CDR2 as FYNNEI. The CDR3 has 13 amino acids. V shed 3 bases and J 9 bases; nucleotides not matched to a gene: 6. CDR3 coding DNA: TGTGCCAGCAGTGATGAAACGGGAGGGGCCCAGTACTTC. It encodes CASSDETGGAQYF.

This chain connects TRBV29-1 to TRBJ2-5, with D possibly TRBD2 on 6 matching bases. The CDR3 consists of 13 residues. V lost 5 bases to trimming and J lost 5 bases, with 15 bases between them. Germline V gene sequence: CDR1 SQVTM, CDR2 ANQGSEA. For the CDR3, the DNA is TGCAGCGTTTCCCTGGCAGGGAGGGAGACCCAGTACTTC. Translated, it gives CSVSLAGRETQYF.

This chain links TRBV18 with TRBJ2-7; TRBD2 is a possible D gene (6 bases). The ends were cut back, 3 bases at V and 7 bases at J, with 10 bases in the middle. CDR3 size: 12 residues. CDR1 is KGHSH and CDR2 is LQKENI in the germline V gene. The CDR3 DNA reads TGTGCCAGCTCACCGGGACTCTCAGAGCAGTACTTC. Translating gives CASSPGLSEQYF.

This chain connects TRBV5-1 to TRBJ2-2, with 10 bases matching TRBD1. Unmatched junction bases numbered 6, after V lost 3 bases and J lost 4 bases. Germline V gene data show CDR1 as SGHRS and CDR2 as YFSETQ. CDR3 length equals 16 residues. The DNA for the CDR3 is TGCGCCAGCAGCTCGACAGGGGGCCATGGCACCGGGGAGCTGTTTTTT. This encodes CASSSTGGHGTGELFF.

CDR3 in amino acids: CASSLRPTQGYNEQFF. CDR3 in DNA: TGTGCCAGCAGTCTCCGTCCCACCCAGGGGTACAATGAGCAGTTCTTC. V and J are TRBV27 and TRBJ2-1, with D perhaps matching TRBD1 (6 bases). V was trimmed by 5 bases and J by 4 bases, leaving 18 bases between them. The germline V gene has CDR1 MNHEY and CDR2 SMNVEV (reference sequence). The CDR3 is 16 amino acids.

This clone registers medium-sized by frequency. The J gene is TRBJ2-7, the V gene TRBV10-3, with 8 bases lining up with TRBD1. Germline CDR1 is ENHRY and CDR2 is SYGVKD. The CDR3 totals 15 residues. V lost 8 bases to trimming and J lost 2 bases; unmatched junction nucleotides: 11. The CDR3 sequence is CAISSAGQAAYEQYF. The CDR3 DNA is TGTGCCATCTCGTCGGCGGGACAGGCAGCCTACGAGCAGTACTTC.

The genes are TRBV27 and TRBJ1-1; no clear D. CDR1 is MNHEY and CDR2 is SMNVEV in the germline V gene (reference sequence). The germline V and J ends were trimmed by 2 bases and 3 bases, with 7 bases remaining between them. The CDR3 has 13 residues. CDR3 in amino acids: CASSLGRYTEAFF. CDR3 in DNA: TGTGCCAGCAGTTTAGGGAGGTACACTGAAGCTTTCTTT.

The rearrangement links TRBV21-1 to TRBJ2-7; the table gives TRBD1 as D, unverified against the DNA. TRBV21-1 represents a pseudogene. The CDR3 extends over 14 amino acids. The CDR3 region has the DNA TGTGCCAGCAGCCCCCAAATATACAGCTACGAGCAGTACTTC. It translates to CASSPQIYSYEQYF.

The chain combines TRBV11-3 with TRBJ2-7, with TRBD2 matching 11 bases. V lost 8 bases, J lost 3 bases, and 9 bases stayed unmatched. Per germline, CDR1 SGHNT and CDR2 YENEEA. The CDR3 is 15 amino acids. This CDR3 reads CASGSLGLADYEQYF. The CDR3, as DNA: TGTGCCAGCGGCTCCCTGGGACTAGCGGACTACGAGCAGTACTTC.

The chain is built from TRBV4-2 and TRBJ1-2; no clear D gene. V was cut by 3 bases and J by 4 bases, with 12 bases left in between. Germline lookup yields CDR1 LGHNA and CDR2 YNFKEQ. This CDR3 region has 14 residues. CDR3 DNA sequence: TGTGCCAGCAGCCAGGCGCGGGAGAGCTATGGCTACACCTTC. Protein: CASSQARESYGYTF.

V and J are TRBV18 and TRBJ1-1; no reliable D call. This CDR3 region has 14 residues. V was pared by 3 bases and J by 0 bases, with 8 bases between. In germline, CDR1 is KGHSH, CDR2 LQKENI. CDR3 residues: CASSPGILNTEAFF. The CDR3, as DNA: TGTGCCAGCTCACCCGGGATCCTGAACACTGAAGCTTTCTTT.

The gene calls are TRBV18 and TRBJ2-5; unclear D gene. Germline CDR1 is KGHSH and CDR2 is LQKENI. This CDR3 contains 14 residues. Trimming stripped 3 bases from V and 5 bases from J, with 13 bases between. The CDR3 bases are TGTGCCAGCTCACCGAACAGAAAGAGCGAGACCCAGTACTTC. Its protein is CASSPNRKSETQYF.

The rearrangement links TRBV7-8 to TRBJ2-2; 8 nucleotides line up with TRBD2. Per the germline V gene, CDR1 is SGHVS and CDR2 is FQNEAQ. Germline trimming cut 8 bases from V and 4 bases from J; bases unmatched to any gene: 6. This CDR3 contains 14 residues. The CDR3 is CASRGGIGTGELFF. Here the CDR3 DNA reads TGTGCCAGCCGGGGGGGTATTGGCACCGGGGAGCTGTTTTTT. Complete variable domain (other parts from reference TRBV7-8 and TRBJ2-2): GAGVSQSPRYKVAKRGQDVALRCDPISGHVSLFWYQQALGQGPEFLTYFQNEAQLDKSGLPSDRFFAERPEGSVSTLKIQRTQQEDSAVYLCASRGGIGTGELFFGEGSRLTVL.

V gene TRBV5-5 combines with J gene TRBJ2-5, with D maybe TRBD2 (6 bases). The CDR3 loop spans 13 amino acids. CDR1 is SGHKS and CDR2 is YYEKEE in the germline V gene (reference sequence). Trimming pared 2 bases from V and 3 bases from J, leaving 8 bases between. The CDR3 DNA reads TGTGCCAGCAGCTTTGGAGGGGAAGAGACCCAGTACTTC. Amino acids: CASSFGGEETQYF. Using reference TRBV5-5 and TRBJ2-5 for the parts outside the CDR3, the full variable domain is DAGVTQSPTHLIKTRGQQVTLRCSPISGHKSVSWYQQVLGQGPQFIFQYYEKEERGRGNFPDRFSARQFPNYSSELNVNALLLGDSALYLCASSFGGEETQYFGPGTRLLVL.

The J gene is TRBJ1-5, the V gene TRBV7-2; 7 positions match TRBD1. Germline CDR1 is SGHTA and CDR2 is FQGNSA. V lost 1 base to trimming and J lost 7 bases; unmatched junction nucleotides: 7. The CDR3 is 15 residues long. For the CDR3, the DNA is TGTGCCAGCAGCTTAGTCACAGGGGCAGGGCAGCCCCAGCATTTT. This gives the protein CASSLVTGAGQPQHF.

The V and J genes are TRBV10-3 and TRBJ1-2, with 9 nucleotides matching TRBD1. This CDR3 contains 14 residues. The germline V gene encodes CDR1 ENHRY and CDR2 SYGVKD. Unmatched junction bases numbered 7, after V lost 10 bases and J lost 1 base. The CDR3 coding sequence is TGTGCCACCCATCCGGGACAGGGTAACTATGGCTACACCTTC. It yields the protein CATHPGQGNYGYTF.

Concerning this clone: At one of its ends the junction is not consistent with the germline gene, which may arise from a read error. The chain employs TRBV19 and TRBJ1-1; D unclear. The CDR3 is made up of 12 amino acids. Germline V gives CDR1 LNHDA, CDR2 SQIVND (reference sequence). This CDR3 is CTSTTRLAEAFF. The DNA for the CDR3 is TGTACCAGTACAACGCGTTTAGCTGAAGCTTTCTTT. The variable domain in full, with the rest retrieved from reference TRBV19 and TRBJ1-1, is DGGITQSPKYLFRKEGQNVTLSCEQNLNHDAMYWYRQDPGQGLRLIYYSQIVNDFQKGDIAEGYSVSREKKESFPLTVTSAQKNPTAFYLCTSTTRLAEAFFGQGTRLTVV.

The J gene is TRBJ2-6, the V gene TRBV30, with a possible D match to TRBD1 (5 bases). CDR3 length: 16 residues. CDR1 is GTSNPN and CDR2 is SVGIG in the germline V gene (reference sequence). The germline V and J ends were trimmed by 1 base and 0 bases, with 10 bases remaining between them. CDR3 in amino acids: CAWSGPGPSGANVLTF. Written as DNA, the CDR3 is TGTGCCTGGAGTGGCCCAGGGCCCTCTGGGGCCAACGTCCTGACTTTC.

The genes are TRBV6-5 and TRBJ2-3; 8 nucleotides match TRBD2. The CDR3 is 14 amino acids. The ends lost 0 bases at V and 7 bases at J; junction bases unmatched: 3. Germline V gene data show CDR1 as MNHEY and CDR2 as SVGAGI. This CDR3 reads CASSYSSGSNTQYF. CDR3 coding DNA: TGTGCCAGCAGTTACTCGAGCGGGAGTAATACGCAGTATTTT.

This chain joins TRBV27 and TRBJ1-5; 10 bases are shared with TRBD1. Looked up from germline, CDR1 is MNHEY and CDR2 is SMNVEV (reference sequence). The CDR3 contains 12 residues. The trim removed 10 bases at V and 7 bases at J, leaving 4 bases unmatched. The CDR3 region is CATRTGGQPQHF. For the CDR3, the DNA is TGTGCCACCAGGACAGGGGGACAGCCCCAGCATTTT.

The chain joins TRBV9 to TRBJ1-5; D is unresolved. Trimming left V 0 bases short and J 1 base short, with 8 bases between. The CDR3 consists of 15 residues. Germline V gene sequence: CDR1 SGDLS, CDR2 YYNGEE. CDR3 sequence (DNA): TGTGCCAGCAGCGTAGGTCCAGAAAGCAATCAGCCCCAGCATTTT. Translating it yields CASSVGPESNQPQHF.

The V gene is TRBV10-1, the J gene TRBJ2-7, with 9 bases matching TRBD1. With V trimmed by 2 bases and J by 5 bases, 7 bases remained unmatched. This CDR3 has 15 amino acids. Germline CDR1 reads WNHNN; CDR2 reads SYGVQD (reference sequence). CDR3: CASSERGQGANEQYF. CDR3 in DNA: TGCGCCAGCAGTGAGCGGGGACAGGGTGCCAACGAGCAGTACTTC.

This rearrangement joins TRBV29-1 to TRBJ1-1; weak D call: TRBD1 (5 bases). The CDR3 runs to 14 residues. Looked up from germline, CDR1 is SQVTM and CDR2 is ANQGSEA. The V end lost 4 bases, the J end lost 7 bases, and 19 bases lay between the germline ends. CDR3 coding DNA: TGCAGCGTTGCGACAGTTCTCAAACCCTTTGAAGCTTTCTTT. It specifies CSVATVLKPFEAFF.

This chain uses TRBV19 with TRBJ2-7; 10 nucleotides match TRBD2. This CDR3 has 17 amino acids. V was clipped by 7 bases and J by 2 bases; unmatched bases: 14. Looked up from germline, CDR1 is LNHDA and CDR2 is SQIVND (reference sequence). The CDR3 protein is CASTYPPGLAITYEQYF. The CDR3 DNA follows: TGTGCCAGTACCTACCCTCCGGGACTAGCGATTACCTACGAGCAGTACTTC.